This T cell receptor beta chain was sequenced for a study of CD8+ T cells in alopecia areata. Study details: Those treated were given oral tofacitinib at 5 to 10 mg twice daily. Study-wide results and limits: Between patients, shared TCR sequences were less clear than in mice. This was possibly due in part to HLA diversity in the patient population. Tofacitinib yielded significantly lower scalp clonality and fewer expanded CD8+ clones among the top 100.

After removal of 5 bases from V and 0 bases from J, the junction contained 6 bases not matched to a gene. Germline V gene sequence: CDR1 GTSNPN, CDR2 SVGIG (reference sequence). The CDR3 length is 14 residues. A remark on this clone: The antigen is undetermined.

cDNA prepared by RNA extraction and subsequent reverse transcription served as the template for sequencing. This table comes from immunoSEQ multiplex PCR, and its TCRdb copy is limited to in-frame clones, with some not included. Among 190,000 or so clones listed, roughly 50% were seen once. Stated treatment: oral pan-JAK inhibitor, 5-10 mg twice daily. Here the sequenced sample was CD8+ T cells sorted from blood, taken at week 24, from a patient treated with tofacitinib. This rearrangement joins TRBV30 to TRBJ2-5, with TRBD1 identical over 7 bases. The TCR was taken from a human donor with alopecia areata. The DNA for the CDR3 is TGTGCCTGGGCACCAGGGACAGACCAAGAGACCCAGTACTTC. Protein sequence: CAWAPGTDQETQYF.